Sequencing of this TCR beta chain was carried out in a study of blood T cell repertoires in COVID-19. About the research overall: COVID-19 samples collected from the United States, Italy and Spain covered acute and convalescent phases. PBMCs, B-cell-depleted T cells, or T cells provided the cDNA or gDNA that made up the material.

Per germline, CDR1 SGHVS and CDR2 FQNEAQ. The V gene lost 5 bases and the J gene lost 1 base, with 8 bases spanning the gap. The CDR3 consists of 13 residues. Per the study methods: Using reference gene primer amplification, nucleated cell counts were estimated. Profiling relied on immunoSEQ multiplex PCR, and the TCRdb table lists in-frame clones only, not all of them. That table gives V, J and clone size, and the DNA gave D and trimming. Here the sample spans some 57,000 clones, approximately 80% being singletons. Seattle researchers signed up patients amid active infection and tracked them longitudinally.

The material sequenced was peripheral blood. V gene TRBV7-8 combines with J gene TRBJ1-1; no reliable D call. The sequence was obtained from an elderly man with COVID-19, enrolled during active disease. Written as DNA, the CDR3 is TGTGCCAGCAGCGCCGGGAAGAACACTGAAGCTTTCTTT. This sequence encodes CASSAGKNTEAFF.